This TCR beta chain was found in a study of T cell clusters in autoimmune cytopenias. Study conclusions and caveats: Exclusive TRB clusters were almost three-fold more numerous in healthy donors than in active autoimmune hepatitis. TRB repertoire shifts in secondary cytopenia and chronic lymphocytic leukemia mostly reflected lymphoma, not autoimmunity.

TRB amplification used roughly 250 ng of peripheral blood genomic DNA. Multiplex touch-down PCR amplified TRB using TRB-A and TRB-B pools in one tube. TCRdb reanalyzed the multiplex PCR reads, giving one entry per CDR3 protein sequence and no DNA. The table for this sample gives about 3,900 distinct CDR3 sequences. For this clonotype: The antigen remains undetermined.

Per germline, CDR1 DFQATT and CDR2 SNEGSKA (reference sequence). The CDR3 loop spans 18 amino acids. The V and J genes are TRBV20-1 and TRBJ2-3; absent DNA, TCRdb's TRBD1 call cannot be checked. This sequence originates from a human donor with an autoimmune cytopenia or autoimmune hepatitis (not recorded which). The material sequenced was peripheral blood. This CDR3 is CSARSYSRRQGAADTQYF.